This TCR beta chain was sequenced for a study of vaccination effects on CD4 cells after COVID-19. Of note for this clone: The antigen is not known.

Profiling relied on immunoSEQ multiplex PCR, and the TCRdb table lists in-frame clones only, not all of them. The data show about 79,000 clones, roughly 72% seen once. Findings of the study overall: In healthy vaccinees, only 1 of 255 vaccine-induced clones cross-reacted with common cold coronaviruses.

This CDR3 comprises 13 residues. V lost 7 bases and J lost 8, with 14 bases in between. Germline V CDR1 and CDR2: ENHRY, SYGVKD. Prior to sequencing, the ViraFEST assay stimulated PBMC with viral peptide pools, which expanded the antigen-specific CD4+ T cells. Upon completion of about ten days in culture, CD4+ T cells were isolated. Each culture well received around 2 million PBMC. These cells were then cultured in IMDM with about 10 IU/ml IL-2 and about 9.4 ug/ml peptides. Cultures had half their medium replaced with IL-2 medium on days 3 and 7. This receptor was obtained from a human donor who received a COVID-19 vaccine. The chain couples TRBV10-3 to TRBJ1-4, with D possibly being TRBD1 (6 bases). The sequencing here drew on CD4+ T cells from PBMCs cultured with HCoV-229E spike peptides, taken before COVID-19 vaccination. The CDR3 region has the DNA TGTGCCATCACCGGGGGGCCGGAGGAAAAACTGTTTTTT. Its translation is CAITGGPEEKLFF.